This T cell receptor beta chain was identified during a study of T cell responses to AZD1222 COVID-19 vaccine. The study's findings and limits: Samples come after the peak T cell response, not at day 14. Clonal diversity was possibly underestimated; the donors were predominantly white British and more often female. Seropositivity was recorded at baseline in only 6 or 7 AZD1222 recipients.

As for this clone: Antigen specificity is unknown.

Germline-derived CDR1 and CDR2 are MDHEN and SYDVKM. Trimming left V 6 bases short and J 3 bases short, with 12 bases between. This CDR3 has 14 amino acids. Profiled with immunoSEQ multiplex PCR; TCRdb holds only in-frame clones, not every one. Altogether tens of thousands of clones are present, approximately 90% being singletons, with the ten largest covering 4% to 5%. The sample in question was peripheral blood, obtained 28 days after the second dose of the MenACWY control vaccine. This chain connects TRBV28 to TRBJ1-3, with D unclear. The sequence was obtained from an adult who received the MenACWY meningococcal vaccine as a control. The CDR3, as DNA: TGTGCCAGCAGGTCCACAGAGGATGGAAACACCATATATTTT. This encodes CASRSTEDGNTIYF.